This T cell receptor (beta chain) was profiled in a study of blood T cell repertoires in COVID-19. The CDR3 has 19 residues. The germline V and J ends were trimmed by 3 bases and 5 bases, with 29 bases remaining between them. The germline V gene has CDR1 KGHSH and CDR2 LQKENI. Measured with immunoSEQ multiplex PCR; TCRdb has only the in-frame clones, and not every one. The sample shows 130,000 to 150,000 clones, less than 90% of them seen only once. Recruits, aged 18 to 89 years, lived in 24 US areas. The source of this sequence is a man aged 40-49 years with acute COVID-19. V usage is TRBV18 and J usage is TRBJ2-7; D perhaps matches TRBD2 (7 bases). The specimen was PBMCs or T cells enriched from blood (not recorded which). CDR3 DNA: TGTGCCAGCTCACCGACTCTCTTATTACCGGGGGGCGATCCCGACGAGCAGTACTTC. Amino acids: CASSPTLLLPGGDPDEQYF.